The rows below give T cell receptor beta chains drawn from one sample of a study of T cell responses to AZD1222 COVID-19 vaccine. This table comes from immunoSEQ multiplex PCR, and its TCRdb copy is limited to in-frame clones, with some not included. The table records about 99,000 clones, about 88% of them present only once. Sequencing used peripheral blood, obtained on day 0 of AZD1222 vaccination. The source of these receptors is an adult in good health. Both conserved end residues are part of each CDR3. Fields, in order: clone size, J gene, V gene, D gene, CDR3 DNA, CDR3 protein. A D gene is named only where the DNA matches it firmly. Rows give clone size only sometimes, using once, few, many, or a class for an expanded clone.

>-|TRBJ2-7|TRBV7-2|TRBD1
TGTGCCAGCAGCCCACGGACAGGTAGCTTTTCCTACGAGCAGTACTTC
CASSPRTGSFSYEQYF
>-|TRBJ1-5|TRBV19|-
TGTGCCAGTAGTAACCAGGGCCAAAATCGGCCCCAGCATTTT
CASSNQGQNRPQHF
>-|TRBJ1-2|TRBV6-1|-
TGTGCCAGCAGTGATTTTATTGGGCAGAGAATCTTC
CASSDFIGQRIF
>-|TRBJ2-7|TRBV7-9|-
TGTGCCGGCACTGCAGGGGGACTTGACGAGCAGTACTTC
CAGTAGGLDEQYF
>-|TRBJ2-3|TRBV19|TRBD1
TGTGCCAGTAGTAGAGGGACAGAATCCACAGATACGCAGTATTTT
CASSRGTESTDTQYF
>-|TRBJ2-1|TRBV3-1/TRBV3-2|TRBD1
TGTGCCAGCAGCCTTTACAGGGGGCTTTACAATGAGCAGTTCTTC
CASSLYRGLYNEQFF
>-|TRBJ1-6|TRBV7-4|-
TGTGCCAGCAGCCGCCCCTTACTCGGGAGATATAATTCACCCCTCCACTTT
CASSRPLLGRYNSPLHF
>-|TRBJ2-6|TRBV2|TRBD2
TGTGCCCGCTCGGGGGGGGCTGGGGCCAACGTCCTGACTTTC
CARSGGAGANVLTF
>-|TRBJ1-1|TRBV10-3|TRBD1
TGTGCCATCAGTGTAGACAGGGGGAGAACTGAAGCTTTCTTT
CAISVDRGRTEAFF
>-|TRBJ1-1|TRBV15|-
TGTGCCACCAGCAGAGATCGAACAGGGAGCCTTGGCGAGAACACTGAAGCTTTCTTT
CATSRDRTGSLGENTEAFF
>-|TRBJ2-3|TRBV15|TRBD1
TGTGCCACCGGAGGGACAGGGAAAAACACAGATACGCAGTATTTT
CATGGTGKNTDTQYF
>-|TRBJ1-3|TRBV10-1|-
TGCGCCAGCAGTGAGTCGGGGTTCTCTGGAAACACCATATATTTT
CASSESGFSGNTIYF
>few|TRBJ1-1|TRBV6-5|-
TGTGCCAGCAGAAGAACACAAAACACTGAAGCTTTCTTT
CASRRTQNTEAFF
>-|TRBJ1-5|TRBV19|-
TGTGCCAGTAGCAGGGGCCCGCTCGGCAATCAGCCCCAGCATTTT
CASSRGPLGNQPQHF
>-|TRBJ2-3|TRBV5-4|-
TGTGCCAGCAGCCTTTCCACAGATACGCAGTATTTT
CASSLSTDTQYF
>once|TRBJ1-1|TRBV29-1|-
TGCAGCGTTGAAGATCAATCTTCGGGGAAGACTGAAGCTTTCTTT
CSVEDQSSGKTEAFF
>-|TRBJ2-2|TRBV4-2|TRBD2
TGTGCCAGCAGCCAAGATAACAGCGGGAGCGACACCGGGGAGCTGTTTTTT
CASSQDNSGSDTGELFF
>-|TRBJ2-7|TRBV27|-
TGTGCCAGCAGTAGAGACAGTTCCTACGAGCAGTACTTC
CASSRDSSYEQYF
>-|TRBJ2-3|TRBV5-4|TRBD2
TGTGCCAGCAGCTTGGGACTAGCGGTCACAGATACGCAGTATTTT
CASSLGLAVTDTQYF
>-|TRBJ1-2|TRBV9|-
TGTGCCAGCAGCGTAGGGGTCGGGCACGGGGCGATCTATGGCTACACCTTC
CASSVGVGHGAIYGYTF
>-|TRBJ2-7|TRBV5-4|TRBD1
TGTGCCAGCAGCCGGGACAGGGTCTACGAGCAGTACTTC
CASSRDRVYEQYF
>-|TRBJ2-7|TRBV19|-
TGTGCCAGTAGTATAGGGCAGGGGACCTACGAGCAGTACTTC
CASSIGQGTYEQYF
>once|TRBJ1-1|TRBV7-3|-
TGTGCCAGCAACCTCACACCAAGCATGAACACTGAAGCTTTCTTT
CASNLTPSMNTEAFF
>-|TRBJ1-4|TRBV4-1|-
TGCGCCAGCAGCCACCTACACCGGGGGGGTAGTAATGAAAAACTGTTTTTT
CASSHLHRGGSNEKLFF
>-|TRBJ1-2|TRBV5-8|TRBD1
TGTGCCAGCAGCTTACACAGGGGGAGTGGGTATGGCTACACCTTC
CASSLHRGSGYGYTF
>-|TRBJ1-5|TRBV28|-
TGTGCCACCGAGGAACATAGCAATCAGCCCCAGCATTTT
CATEEHSNQPQHF
>-|TRBJ2-3|TRBV6-4|TRBD2
TGTGCCAGCTCCAATAGCGGGGGAAGCACAGATACGCAGTATTTT
CASSNSGGSTDTQYF
>-|TRBJ1-1|TRBV3-1/TRBV3-2|-
TGTGCCAGCAGCCGCGGGACGGGGAGGCAAGCTTTCTTT
CASSRGTGRQAFF
>-|TRBJ2-1|TRBV9|-
TGTGCCAGCGGAGACAGCCTCTACAATGAGCAGTTCTTC
CASGDSLYNEQFF
>-|TRBJ1-5|TRBV30|-
TGTGCCTGGAGTTTGGCAGCTAATCAGCCCCAGCATTTT
CAWSLAANQPQHF
>-|TRBJ2-3|TRBV14|-
TGTGCCAGCAGCCAACGTATGGGGGGGCTAGATACGCAGTATTTT
CASSQRMGGLDTQYF